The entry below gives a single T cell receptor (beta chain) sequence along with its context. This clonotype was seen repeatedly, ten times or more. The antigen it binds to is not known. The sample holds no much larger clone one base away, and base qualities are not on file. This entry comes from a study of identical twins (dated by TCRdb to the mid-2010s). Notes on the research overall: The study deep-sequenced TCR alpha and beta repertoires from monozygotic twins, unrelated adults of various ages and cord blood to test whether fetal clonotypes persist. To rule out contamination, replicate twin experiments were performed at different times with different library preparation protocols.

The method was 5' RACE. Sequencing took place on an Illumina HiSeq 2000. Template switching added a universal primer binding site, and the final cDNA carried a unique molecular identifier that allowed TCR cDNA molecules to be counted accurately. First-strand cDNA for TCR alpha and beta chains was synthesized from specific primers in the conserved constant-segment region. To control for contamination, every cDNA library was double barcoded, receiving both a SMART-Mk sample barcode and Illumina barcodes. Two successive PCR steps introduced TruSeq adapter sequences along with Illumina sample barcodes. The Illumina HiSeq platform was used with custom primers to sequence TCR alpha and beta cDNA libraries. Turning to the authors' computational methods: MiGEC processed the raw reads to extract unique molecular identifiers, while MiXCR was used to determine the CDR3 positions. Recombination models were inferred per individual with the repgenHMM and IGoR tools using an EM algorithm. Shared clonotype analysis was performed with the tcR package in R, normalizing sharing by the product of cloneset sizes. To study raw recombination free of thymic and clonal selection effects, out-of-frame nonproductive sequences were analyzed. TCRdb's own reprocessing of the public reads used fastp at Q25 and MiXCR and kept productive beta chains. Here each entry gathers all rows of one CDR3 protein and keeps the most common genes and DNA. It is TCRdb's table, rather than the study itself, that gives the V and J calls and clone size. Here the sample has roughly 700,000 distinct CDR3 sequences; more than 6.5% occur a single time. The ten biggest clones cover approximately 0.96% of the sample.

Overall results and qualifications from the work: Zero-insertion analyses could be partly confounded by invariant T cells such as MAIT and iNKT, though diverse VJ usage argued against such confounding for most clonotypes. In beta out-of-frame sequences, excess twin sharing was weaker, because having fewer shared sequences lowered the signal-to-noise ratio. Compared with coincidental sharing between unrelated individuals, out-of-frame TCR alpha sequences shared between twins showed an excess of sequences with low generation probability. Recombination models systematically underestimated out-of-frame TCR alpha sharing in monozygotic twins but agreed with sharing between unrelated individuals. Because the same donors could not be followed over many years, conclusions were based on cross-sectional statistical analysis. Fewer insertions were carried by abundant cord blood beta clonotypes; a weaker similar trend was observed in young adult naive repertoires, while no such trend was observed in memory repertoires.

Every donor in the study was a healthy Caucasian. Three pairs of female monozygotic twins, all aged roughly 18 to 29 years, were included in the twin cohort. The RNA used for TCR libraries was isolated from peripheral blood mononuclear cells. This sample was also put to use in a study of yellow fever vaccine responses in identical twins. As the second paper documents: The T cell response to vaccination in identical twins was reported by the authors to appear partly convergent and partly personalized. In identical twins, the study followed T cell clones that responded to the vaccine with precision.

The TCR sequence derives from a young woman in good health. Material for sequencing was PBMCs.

The CDR3 amino acid sequence is: CATSGSRATGSYNEQFF. The nucleotide sequence is TGTGCCACCAGCGGATCGCGTGCGACAGGGTCATACAATGAGCAGTTCTTC. This chain joins TRBV15 to TRBJ2-1, and 7 bases in between align with TRBD1. Clipping removes 5 bases from V and 4 bases from J, with 14 as the unmatched junction base count. CDR3 length: 17 amino acids, cysteine to phenylalanine. CDR3 DNA is the only sequence kept; it has 51 bases, read in frame from the first base. CDR1 and CDR2 are drawn from the germline V gene (reference sequence): LNHNV, YYDKDF.